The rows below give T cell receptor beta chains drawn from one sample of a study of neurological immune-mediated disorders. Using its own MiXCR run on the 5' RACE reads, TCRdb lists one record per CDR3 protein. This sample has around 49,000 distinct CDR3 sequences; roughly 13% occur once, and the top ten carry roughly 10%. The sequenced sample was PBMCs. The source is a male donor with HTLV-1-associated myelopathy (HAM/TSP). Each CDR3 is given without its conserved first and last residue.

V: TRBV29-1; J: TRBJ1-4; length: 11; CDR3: SVEGRSNEKLF
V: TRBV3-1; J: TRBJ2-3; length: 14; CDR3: ASSQLFAPRPDTQY
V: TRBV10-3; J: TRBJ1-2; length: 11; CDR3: AISGRTLYGYT
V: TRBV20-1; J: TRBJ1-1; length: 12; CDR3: SARTGGWVTEAF
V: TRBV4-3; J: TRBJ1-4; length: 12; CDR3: ASSQDGRGAKLF
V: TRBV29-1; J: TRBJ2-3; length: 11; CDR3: SARGAPADTQY
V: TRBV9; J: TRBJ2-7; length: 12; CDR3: ASSPGLAGYEQY
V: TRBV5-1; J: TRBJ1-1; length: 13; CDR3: ASSLGGVSDTEAF
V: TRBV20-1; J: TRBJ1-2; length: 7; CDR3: SALNGYT
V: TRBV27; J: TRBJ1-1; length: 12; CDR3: ASRGQGAGRGAF